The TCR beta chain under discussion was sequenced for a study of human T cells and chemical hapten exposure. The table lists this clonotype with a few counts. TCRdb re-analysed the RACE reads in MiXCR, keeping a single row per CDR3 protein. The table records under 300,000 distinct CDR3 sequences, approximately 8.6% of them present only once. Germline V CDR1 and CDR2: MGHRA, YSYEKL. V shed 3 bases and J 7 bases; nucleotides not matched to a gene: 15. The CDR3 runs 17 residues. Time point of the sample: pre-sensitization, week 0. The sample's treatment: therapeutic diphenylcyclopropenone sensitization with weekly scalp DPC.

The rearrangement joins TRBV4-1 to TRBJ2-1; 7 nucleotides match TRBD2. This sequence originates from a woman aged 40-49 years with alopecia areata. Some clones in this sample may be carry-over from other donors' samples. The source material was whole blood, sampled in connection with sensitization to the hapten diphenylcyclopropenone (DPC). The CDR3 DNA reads TGCGCCAGCAGCCACGGCTTCTCAGATCATAGCGGGAATGAGCAGTTCTTC. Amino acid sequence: CASSHGFSDHSGNEQFF.